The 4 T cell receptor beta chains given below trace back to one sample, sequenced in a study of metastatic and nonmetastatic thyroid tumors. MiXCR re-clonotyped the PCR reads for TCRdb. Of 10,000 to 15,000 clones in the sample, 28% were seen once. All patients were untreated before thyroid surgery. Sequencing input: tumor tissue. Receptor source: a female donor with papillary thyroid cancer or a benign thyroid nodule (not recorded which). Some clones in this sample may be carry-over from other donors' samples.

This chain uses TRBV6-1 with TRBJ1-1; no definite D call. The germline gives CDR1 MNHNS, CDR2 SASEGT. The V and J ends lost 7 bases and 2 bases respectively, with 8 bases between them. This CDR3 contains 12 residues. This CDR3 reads CASMVTNTEAFF. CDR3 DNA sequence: TGTGCCAGCATGGTGACTAACACTGAAGCTTTCTTT.

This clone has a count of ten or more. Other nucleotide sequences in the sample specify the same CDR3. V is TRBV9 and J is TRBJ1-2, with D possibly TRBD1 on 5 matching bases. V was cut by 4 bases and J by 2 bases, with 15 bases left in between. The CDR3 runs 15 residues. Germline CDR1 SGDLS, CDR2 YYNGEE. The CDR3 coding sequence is TGTGCCAGCAGCCCCCGGGTGGGGCAGAACTATGGCTACACCTTC. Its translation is CASSPRVGQNYGYTF.

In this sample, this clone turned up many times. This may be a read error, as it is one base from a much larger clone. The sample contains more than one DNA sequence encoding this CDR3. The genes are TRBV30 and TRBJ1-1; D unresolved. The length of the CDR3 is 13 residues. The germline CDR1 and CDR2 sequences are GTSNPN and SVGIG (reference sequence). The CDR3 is CAWTQALRTEAFF. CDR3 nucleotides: TGTGCCTGGACCCAGGCTCTTAGGACTGAGGCTTTCTTT.

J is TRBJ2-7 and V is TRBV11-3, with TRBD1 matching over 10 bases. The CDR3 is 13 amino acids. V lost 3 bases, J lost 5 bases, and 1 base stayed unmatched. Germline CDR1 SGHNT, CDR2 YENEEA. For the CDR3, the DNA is TGTGCCAGCAGCTTCGGACAGGGGGACGAGCAGTACTTC. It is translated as CASSFGQGDEQYF.